The 29 T cell receptor beta chains reported below all come from one sample, sequenced in a study of radiotherapy plus CTLA-4 blockade in lung cancer. Only in-frame clones appear in the TCRdb table, and some are missing; sequencing was by immunoSEQ multiplex PCR. The sample yields approximately 99,000 clones, about 90% seen once. The input for sequencing was peripheral blood, taken from a patient treated with radiotherapy plus ipilimumab. These receptors came from a human donor with non-small cell lung cancer that progressed on radiotherapy plus ipilimumab.

The chain joins TRBV29-1 to TRBJ1-2; no reliable D call. This CDR3 spans 13 amino acids. The V gene's germline CDR1 is SQVTM and CDR2 ANQGSEA. V shed 4 bases and J shed 8 bases, with 17 bases lying between them. For the CDR3, the DNA is TGCAGCGTTGTAAAGGACCGGGTCGGAGGCTACACCTTC. Its translation: CSVVKDRVGGYTF.

The rearrangement joins TRBV6-4 to TRBJ2-3; D unresolved. V was clipped by 3 bases and J by 6 bases, with 16 bases between them. The CDR3 covers 15 residues. The germline V gene encodes CDR1 MRHNA and CDR2 SNTAGT. CDR3 bases: TGTGCCAGCAGTGAGAATAGCTTTGGTATCGATACGCAGTATTTT. It specifies CASSENSFGIDTQYF.

The rearrangement uses TRBV2 and TRBJ2-2; 8 nucleotides align to TRBD1. CDR3 length: 13 amino acids. Germline lookup yields CDR1 SNHLY and CDR2 FYNNEI. V lost 7 bases and J lost 6; bases outside the gene matches: 4. CDR3: CASKIQGAGELFF. The CDR3 DNA reads TGTGCCAGCAAAATACAGGGGGCCGGGGAGCTGTTTTTT.

This rearrangement joins TRBV30 to TRBJ2-5; D uncertain. From germline, CDR1 is GTSNPN and CDR2 SVGIG (reference sequence). The length of the CDR3 is 13 residues. V lost 0 bases and J 2 bases, leaving 7 bases between the germline ends. As DNA, the CDR3 is TGTGCCTGGAGTGTACAATCTCAAGAGACCCAGTACTTC. Its protein is CAWSVQSQETQYF.

CDR3 DNA: TGTGCCAGCAGGGATCCACCCGCGGATGAGCAGTTCTTC. It codes for CASRDPPADEQFF. The chain employs TRBV2 and TRBJ2-1, with D hard to call. Germline V gene lookup returns CDR1 SNHLY and CDR2 FYNNEI. V shed 6 bases and J shed 8 bases, with 14 bases lying between them. This CDR3 contains 13 residues.

Concerning this clone: At one end the junction does not follow the germline gene, possibly because of a read error. This chain uses TRBV7-7 with TRBJ2-1, with TRBD2 matching over 10 bases. The CDR3 consists of 18 residues. CDR1 is SSHAT, CDR2 FNYEAQ, per germline (reference sequence). DNA of the CDR3: TGTGCTAGCAGCTTAGCCGGGTCTAGCGGGAGTATGAACAATGAGCAGTTCTTC. This encodes CASSLAGSSGSMNNEQFF.

The genes are TRBV11-2 and TRBJ2-7; D might be TRBD2 (5 bases). CDR1 is SGHAT, CDR2 FQNNGV, per germline. The CDR3 totals 15 residues. V lost 2 bases and J 9 bases, leaving 20 bases between the germline ends. The CDR3 coding sequence is TGTGCCAGCAGCTTATCGAGGGAACCACACTGGGGGCAGTACTTC. Protein product: CASSLSREPHWGQYF.

This sequence joins TRBV12-5 and TRBJ1-1; no firm D call. CDR3 size: 15 residues. Germline assignment: CDR1 LGHNT and CDR2 FRNRAP. V lost 3 bases to trimming and J lost 1 base, with 12 bases between them. CDR3 residues: CASGFQFGSNTEAFF. As DNA, the CDR3 is TGTGCTAGTGGTTTTCAATTTGGGTCGAACACTGAAGCTTTCTTT.

The genes are TRBV4-1 and TRBJ2-5, with TRBD2 identical over 12 bases. Unmatched junction bases numbered 2, after V lost 1 base and J lost 5 bases. The CDR3 has 15 amino acids. Per the germline V gene, CDR1 is MGHRA and CDR2 is YSYEKL. The CDR3 loop reads CASSQGLAGGETQYF. In DNA form, the CDR3 reads TGCGCCAGCAGCCAAGGGCTAGCGGGAGGGGAGACCCAGTACTTC.

The V gene is TRBV5-1, the J gene TRBJ1-1; 9 nucleotides match TRBD1. The CDR3 consists of 15 residues. Germline trimming cut 5 bases from V and 1 base from J; bases unmatched to any gene: 6. Germline V gene lookup returns CDR1 SGHRS and CDR2 YFSETQ. CDR3 coding DNA: TGCGCCAGCAGTTACCTACAGGGGGCGAACACTGAAGCTTTCTTT. It is translated as CASSYLQGANTEAFF. The entire variable domain, with the rest obtained from reference TRBV5-1 and TRBJ1-1, is as follows: KAGVTQTPRYLIKTRGQQVTLSCSPISGHRSVSWYQQTPGQGLQFLFEYFSETQRNKGNFPGRFSGRQFSNSRSEMNVSTLELGDSALYLCASSYLQGANTEAFFGQGTRLTVV.

This clone appeared once. The V and J genes are TRBV6-5 and TRBJ2-7; unclear D gene. V lost 7 bases and J 5 bases, leaving 18 bases between the germline ends. The length of the CDR3 is 14 residues. Germline CDR1 is MNHEY and CDR2 is SVGAGI. In nucleotides, the CDR3 is TGTGCCAGCAAAGGTCCCACCGAAGTAGACGAGCAGTACTTC. As protein: CASKGPTEVDEQYF.

The V and J genes are TRBV5-6 and TRBJ2-7; D is possibly TRBD1 (6 bases). Germline CDR1 is SGHDT and CDR2 is YYEEEE. V lost 4 bases and J 4 bases, leaving 18 bases between the germline ends. The CDR3 has 15 residues. CDR3 in amino acids: CASSTRDNRVYEQYF. The CDR3 region has the DNA TGTGCCAGCAGCACCCGGGACAACCGGGTATACGAGCAGTACTTC.

V usage is TRBV4-1 and J usage is TRBJ1-5; D gene uncertain. Trimming shortened V by 0 bases and J by 0 bases, and 15 bases separated the two germline ends. Germline V gene data show CDR1 as MGHRA and CDR2 as YSYEKL. The CDR3 is made up of 18 amino acids. As DNA, the CDR3 is TGCGCCAGCAGCCAAGAATGGTCCCGACTTTATAGCAATCAGCCCCAGCATTTT. Translated: CASSQEWSRLYSNQPQHF.

CDR3 protein: CASSFTGKGSYEQYF. The CDR3 nucleotides are TGTGCCAGCAGCTTTACCGGTAAAGGATCCTACGAGCAGTACTTC. This chain uses TRBV11-2 with TRBJ2-7, with unresolved D. The V end was cut by 3 bases, the J end by 1 base, with 13 bases between. There are 15 residues in the CDR3. Germline-derived CDR1 and CDR2 are SGHAT and FQNNGV.

The V call is TRBV4-2, the J call TRBJ2-7, with 10 bases identical to TRBD2. V was clipped by 0 bases and J by 7 bases; unmatched bases: 6. Germline CDR1 is LGHNA and CDR2 is YNFKEQ. The CDR3 loop spans 15 amino acids. CDR3 in DNA: TGTGCCAGCAGCCAAGATCCTAGCGGGAGAGGTGAGCAGTACTTC. This encodes CASSQDPSGRGEQYF.

V gene TRBV9 combines with J gene TRBJ2-1; 10 bases agree with TRBD2. CDR3 length: 15 amino acids. V was pared by 1 base and J by 8 bases, with 6 bases of the junction left unmatched. Germline CDR1 reads SGDLS; CDR2 reads YYNGEE. CDR3 loop: CASSVLAGVGDEQFF. CDR3 coding DNA: TGTGCCAGCAGCGTACTAGCGGGAGTTGGCGATGAGCAGTTCTTC.

The sample holds a few counts of this clone. V gene TRBV19 combines with J gene TRBJ1-4; D gene ambiguous. This CDR3 region has 14 residues. Germline V lookup: CDR1 LNHDA, CDR2 SQIVND (reference sequence). Trimming pared 0 bases from V and 0 bases from J, leaving 2 bases between. CDR3 in amino acids: CASSIDATNEKLFF. CDR3 DNA: TGTGCCAGTAGTATAGATGCAACTAATGAAAAACTGTTTTTT.

The genes are TRBV7-8 and TRBJ1-1; possible D gene TRBD1, 5 bases. V was clipped by 2 bases and J by 0 bases, with 16 bases between them. There are 17 residues in the CDR3. Germline CDR1 reads SGHVS; CDR2 reads FQNEAQ. The CDR3 loop reads CASSLPMKGRLNTEAFF. The CDR3 nucleotides are TGTGCCAGCAGCTTACCAATGAAGGGACGGCTGAACACTGAAGCTTTCTTT.

This rearrangement joins TRBV27 to TRBJ1-1; D gene unclear. CDR3 length equals 15 residues. The V and J ends lost 5 bases and 0 bases respectively, with 13 bases between them. CDR1 MNHEY and CDR2 SMNVEV come from the germline V gene (reference sequence). This CDR3 is CASSLGVGLNTEAFF. In DNA, the CDR3 is TGTGCCAGCAGTCTTGGGGTAGGATTGAACACTGAAGCTTTCTTT.

The chain's CDR3 is CASRMDPGSPEAFF. The DNA of the CDR3 is TGTGCCAGCAGAATGGATCCAGGCTCGCCTGAAGCTTTCTTT. The chain uses TRBV6-5 and TRBJ1-1, with no clear D. The CDR3 totals 14 residues. Trimming removed 6 bases from V and 6 bases from J, with 17 bases in between. Germline CDR1 MNHEY, CDR2 SVGAGI.

The chain employs TRBV6-1 and TRBJ2-1; 7 bases line up with TRBD2. The CDR3 spans 13 residues. CDR1 and CDR2 from the germline V gene are MNHNS and SASEGT. The trim removed 6 bases at V and 9 bases at J, leaving 8 bases unmatched. CDR3 in DNA: TGTGCCAGCAGCAAACGGGAGGCCGGTGAGCAGTTCTTC. This encodes CASSKREAGEQFF.

This sequence joins TRBV19 and TRBJ2-1; no definite D call. This CDR3 contains 14 residues. Per the germline V gene, CDR1 is LNHDA and CDR2 is SQIVND (reference sequence). V was pared by 3 bases and J by 6 bases, with 12 bases between. The CDR3 nucleotides are TGTGCCAGTAGTATTCCGTCCACGACCAATGAGCAGTTCTTC. It specifies CASSIPSTTNEQFF.

The chain joins TRBV6-5 to TRBJ2-7; 8 bases map to TRBD1. CDR3 length: 15 residues. Germline values: CDR1 MNHEY, CDR2 SVGAGI. J lost 2 bases, V lost 2 bases, and 5 bases had no gene match. CDR3 loop: CASSYRRTGTYEQYF. The CDR3 nucleotides read TGTGCCAGCAGTTACCGTAGGACAGGGACCTACGAGCAGTACTTC.

The chain is built from TRBV7-8 and TRBJ1-1; 7 positions match TRBD1. V gave up 7 bases and J gave up 14 bases; unmatched junction bases: 16. From germline, CDR1 is SGHVS and CDR2 FQNEAQ. The CDR3 sequence is 13 residues long. CDR3 protein: CASTPGGGPGGFF. The DNA of the CDR3 is TGTGCCAGCACCCCAGGAGGGGGCCCCGGGGGCTTCTTT.

V usage is TRBV7-8 and J usage is TRBJ1-2, with 7 bases lining up with TRBD1. Germline loops: CDR1 SGHVS, CDR2 FQNEAQ. The junction had 4 bases not matched to a gene; V was cut back by 2 bases and J by 1 base. The CDR3 runs to 15 residues. CDR3 sequence reads: CASSLYGTVNYGYTF. The CDR3 nucleotides read TGTGCCAGCAGCTTATATGGGACAGTTAACTATGGCTACACCTTC.

The V call is TRBV4-2, the J call TRBJ1-2, with D perhaps TRBD1 (6 bases). V lost 6 bases, J lost 2 bases, and 19 bases lay in between. This CDR3 has 16 amino acids. Germline CDR1 LGHNA, CDR2 YNFKEQ. CDR3 sequence reads: CASSLDRPPTNYGYTF. The DNA for the CDR3 is TGTGCCAGCAGTCTTGACAGGCCTCCCACAAACTATGGCTACACCTTC.

The chain employs TRBV18 and TRBJ1-3, with no clear D. This CDR3 region has 16 residues. Germline V gene sequence: CDR1 KGHSH, CDR2 LQKENI. V was clipped by 2 bases and J by 4 bases, with 15 bases between them. The CDR3 DNA sequence: TGTGCCAGCTCACCAGGAATAGTCGAGGTCGGAAACACCATATATTTT. Its protein is CASSPGIVEVGNTIYF.

The chain carries TRBV2 and TRBJ1-2, with a possible D match to TRBD1 (5 bases). The germline V gene encodes CDR1 SNHLY and CDR2 FYNNEI. The CDR3 totals 14 residues. Trimming pared 2 bases from V and 8 bases from J, leaving 15 bases between. The CDR3 nucleotides read TGTGCCAGCAGTGAACGCTGGCAGGGTCGGGGCTACACCTTC. This translates into CASSERWQGRGYTF.

The chain has TRBV5-1 and TRBJ2-2; D gene ambiguous. CDR3 length: 13 amino acids. Looked up from germline, CDR1 is SGHRS and CDR2 is YFSETQ. With 0 bases removed from V and 5 bases from J, the gap between germline ends came to 5 bases. The CDR3 bases are TGCGCCAGCAGCTTGGGGGAAACCGGGGAGCTGTTTTTT. It translates to CASSLGETGELFF.